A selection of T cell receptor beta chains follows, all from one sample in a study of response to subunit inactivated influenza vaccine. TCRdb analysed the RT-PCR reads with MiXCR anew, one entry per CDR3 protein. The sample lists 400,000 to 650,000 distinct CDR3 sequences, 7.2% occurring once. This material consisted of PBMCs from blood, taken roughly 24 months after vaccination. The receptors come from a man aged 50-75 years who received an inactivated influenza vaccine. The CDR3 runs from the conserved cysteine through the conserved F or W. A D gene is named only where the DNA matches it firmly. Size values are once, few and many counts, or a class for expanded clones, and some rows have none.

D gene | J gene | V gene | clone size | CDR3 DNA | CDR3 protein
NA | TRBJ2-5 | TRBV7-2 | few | TGTGCCAGCAGCTGGGCCGCTTTTCAAGAGACCCAGTACTTC | CASSWAAFQETQYF
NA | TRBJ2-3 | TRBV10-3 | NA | TGTGCCACCACGGGGAACACAGATACGCAGTATTTT | CATTGNTDTQYF
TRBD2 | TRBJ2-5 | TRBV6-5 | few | TGTGCCAGCAGTTCCTCGGGACTAGCGGGGAAGGTCCAAGAGACCCAGTACTTC | CASSSSGLAGKVQETQYF
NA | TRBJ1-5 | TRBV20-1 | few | TGCAGTGCTAGCTTGGACTTCAGTCAGCCCCAGCATTTT | CSASLDFSQPQHF
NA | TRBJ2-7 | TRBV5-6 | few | TGTGCCAGCAGCTTGGCCGTCGGGGAAGAGCAGTACTTC | CASSLAVGEEQYF
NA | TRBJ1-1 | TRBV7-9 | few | TGTGCCAGCATTCGAATGACAGTGAACACTGAAGCTTTCTTT | CASIRMTVNTEAFF
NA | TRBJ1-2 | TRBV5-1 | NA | TGCGCCAGCAGCTTGGCCGGTTCGGCAGGGTCAGGTGGCTACACCTTC | CASSLAGSAGSGGYTF
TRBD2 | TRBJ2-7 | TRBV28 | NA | TGTGCCAGCAGTCCCGGGACTAGGGCTCTGCAGTACTTC | CASSPGTRALQYF
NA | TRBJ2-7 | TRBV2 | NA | TGTGCCAGCATGCCAGGGTTGGGCGAGCAGTACTTC | CASMPGLGEQYF
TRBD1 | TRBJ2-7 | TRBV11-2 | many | TGTGCCAGCAGCTTAGAGGGGACAGGGAAAAGAGAGCAGTACTTC | CASSLEGTGKREQYF
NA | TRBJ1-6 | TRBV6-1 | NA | TGTGCCAGCAGTAATCCCCTCGGGGGGGCGCGTTATTCACCCCTCCACTTT | CASSNPLGGARYSPLHF
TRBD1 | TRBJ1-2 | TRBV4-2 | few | TGTGCCAGCAGCCCAGGGGGGCAAGATGGCTACACCTTC | CASSPGGQDGYTF
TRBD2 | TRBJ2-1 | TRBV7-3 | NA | TGTGCCAGCAGCTACCGACTAGCTGGATACAATGAGCAGTTCTTC | CASSYRLAGYNEQFF
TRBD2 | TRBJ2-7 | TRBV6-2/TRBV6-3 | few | TGTGCCAGCAAACTGCCGCGGGGGGAGCAGTACTTC | CASKLPRGEQYF
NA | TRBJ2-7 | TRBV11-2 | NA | TGTGCCAGCAGCTTTCAAAGTCTGCGAGGCTATACCTACGAGCAGTACTTC | CASSFQSLRGYTYEQYF
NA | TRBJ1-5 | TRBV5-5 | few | TGTGCCAGCAGCTTGGTGGGCGGTTCTTTTCAGCCCCAGCATTTT | CASSLVGGSFQPQHF
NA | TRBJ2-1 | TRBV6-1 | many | TGTGCCAGCGGCCGGGGCACAGGGTGGGATGAGCAGTTCTTC | CASGRGTGWDEQFF
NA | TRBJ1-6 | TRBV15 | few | TGTGCCACCAGCAGAGATCCAGGGAACCGTGGCTCACCCCTCCACTTT | CATSRDPGNRGSPLHF
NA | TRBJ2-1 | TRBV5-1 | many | TGCGCCAGCGCCAACCGAAGGGGGAATGAGCAGTTCTTC | CASANRRGNEQFF
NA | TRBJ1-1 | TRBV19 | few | TGTGCCAGTAGTGAGAGAACACAGGCTTCGGGAGCTTTCTTT | CASSERTQASGAFF
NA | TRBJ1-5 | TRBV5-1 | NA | TGCGCCAGCAGCTACCGACAGGTTAGCGATCAGCCCCAGCATTTT | CASSYRQVSDQPQHF
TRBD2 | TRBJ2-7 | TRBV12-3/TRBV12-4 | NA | TGTGCCAGCAGTTGGGAAGGACTAGCGGGAATTTCCTACGAGCAGTACTTC | CASSWEGLAGISYEQYF
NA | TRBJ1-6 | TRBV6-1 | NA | TGTGCCAGCAGTAGTAACAGGGTTTTACCCCTCCACTTT | CASSSNRVLPLHF
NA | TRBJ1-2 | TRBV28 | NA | TGTGCCAGCAGGCGACAGAAGTATGGCTACACCTTC | CASRRQKYGYTF
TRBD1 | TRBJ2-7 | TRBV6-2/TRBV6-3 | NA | TGTGCCAGCAGTGACTTGGACAGGGGGTCCTACGAGCAGTACTTC | CASSDLDRGSYEQYF
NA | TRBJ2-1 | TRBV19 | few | TGTGCCAGTAGTACCGGGGCTAGGGGTGAGCAGTTCTTC | CASSTGARGEQFF
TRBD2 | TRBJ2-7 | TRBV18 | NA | TGTGCCAGCTCACCACTTAGAACTAGCGGATACTCCTACGAGCAGTACTTC | CASSPLRTSGYSYEQYF
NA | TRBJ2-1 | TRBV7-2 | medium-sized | TGTGCCAGCAGCCCCTCGGGACGGCTGCTAAGCTCCTACAATGAGCAGTTCTTC | CASSPSGRLLSSYNEQFF
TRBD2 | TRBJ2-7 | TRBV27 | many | TGTGCCAGCAGTATGGCTAGCGGGAGCTACGAGCAGTACTTC | CASSMASGSYEQYF
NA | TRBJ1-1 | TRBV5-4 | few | TGTGCCAGCAACCTACAGCCGTACACTGAAGCTTTCTTT | CASNLQPYTEAFF
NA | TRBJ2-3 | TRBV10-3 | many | TGTGCCACCGCGCCCAGTTCAGATACGCAGTATTTT | CATAPSSDTQYF
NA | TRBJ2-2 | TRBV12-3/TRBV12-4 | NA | TGTGCCAGCAGTTCGGAAGGGGGTAACGGGGAGCTGTTTTTT | CASSSEGGNGELFF
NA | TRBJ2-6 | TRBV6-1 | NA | TGTGCCAGCAGGATCACCTCTGGGGCCAACGTCCTGACTTTC | CASRITSGANVLTF
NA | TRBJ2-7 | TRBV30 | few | TGTGCCTGGAGCAGGGATTCCGACGAGCAGTACTTC | CAWSRDSDEQYF
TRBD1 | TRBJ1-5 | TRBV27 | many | TGTGCCAGCAGCCGCCTGACAGGGTCAAGTGGCAATCAGCCCCAGCATTTT | CASSRLTGSSGNQPQHF
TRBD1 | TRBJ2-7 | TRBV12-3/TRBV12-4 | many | TGTGCCAGCAGTTTAGACCTTAGGGGGCGCCCCTACGAGCAGTACTTC | CASSLDLRGRPYEQYF
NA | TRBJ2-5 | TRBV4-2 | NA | TGTGCCAGCAGCCAGTACAGGGATGAGACCCAGTACTTC | CASSQYRDETQYF
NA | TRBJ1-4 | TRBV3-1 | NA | TGTGCCAGCACCCCCGCCAAGGGGACATATGCAACTAATGAAAAACTGTTTTTT | CASTPAKGTYATNEKLFF
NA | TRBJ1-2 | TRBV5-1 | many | TGCGCCAGCAGCCCCGGGGAGGGGTATGGCTACACCTTC | CASSPGEGYGYTF
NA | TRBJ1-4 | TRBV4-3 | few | TGCGCCAGCAGCCAAGACCCTTATAGACAGGCAACTAATGAAAAACTGTTTTTT | CASSQDPYRQATNEKLFF
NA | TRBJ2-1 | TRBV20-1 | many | TGCAGTGCTAGGCATTACCCGGGCCAAAAGGTCAATGAGCAGTTCTTC | CSARHYPGQKVNEQFF
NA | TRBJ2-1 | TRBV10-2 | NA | TGCGCCAGCAGTGAGAAGAGGGGGGGCTCCAATGAGCAGTTCTTC | CASSEKRGGSNEQFF
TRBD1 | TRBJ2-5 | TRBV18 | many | TGTGCCAGCTCACTACAGGGGGCCCAAGAGACCCAGTACTTC | CASSLQGAQETQYF
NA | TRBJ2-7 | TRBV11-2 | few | TGTGCCAGCAGCCCAGATACGGCGTTTCGGTACTTC | CASSPDTAFRYF